The 22 T cell receptor beta chains below were found in one sample sequenced in a study of regulatory T cells in long-lasting Graves disease. Building the TCR beta libraries relied on iRepertoire HTBI primers, and CDR3 regions underwent Arm-PCR. TCRdb re-derived calls from the multiplex PCR reads in MiXCR, one entry per CDR3 protein. Of a few hundred thousand distinct CDR3 sequences listed, about 16% were seen once; the top ten hold over 20%. Indicated time point: newly diagnosed GD, antithyroid drugs for less than 3 months. There was RNA extracted from PBMCs, and the TCR library was made from it. Separately, the same data were catalogued under a study of T cells in Graves' hyperthyroidism and ophthalmopathy.

Sequenced material: peripheral blood mononuclear cells (PBMCs), taken at new diagnosis, from a patient treated with antithyroid drugs. The receptors stem from a woman aged 18-29 years with Graves disease.

This clonotype was seen at least ten times. The rearrangement uses TRBV20-1 and TRBJ2-1; D not certain. Germline assignment: CDR1 DFQATT and CDR2 SNEGSKA (reference sequence). V was clipped by 0 bases and J by 10 bases, with 13 bases between them. CDR3 size: 13 residues. CDR3 DNA: TGCAGTGCTAGAGATTTACGGTTTGGGGAGCAGTTCTTC. It yields the protein CSARDLRFGEQFF.

The V gene is TRBV15, the J gene TRBJ1-5; no reliable D call. This CDR3 has 16 residues. Per germline, CDR1 LNHNV and CDR2 YYDKDF (reference sequence). Deletions cut 0 bases from V and 0 bases from J, with 9 bases between. The CDR3 sequence: CATSRDPGYSNQPQHF. For the CDR3, the DNA is TGTGCCACCAGCAGAGATCCGGGCTATAGCAATCAGCCCCAGCATTTT.

In this sample, this clonotype turned up many times. The chain links TRBV28 to TRBJ2-1; TRBD2 matches 7 bases. V shed 5 bases and J 3 bases; nucleotides not matched to a gene: 7. Germline loops: CDR1 MDHEN, CDR2 SYDVKM. This CDR3 spans 15 amino acids. The CDR3 bases are TGTGCCAGCAGTGGGGAGGGAGGCTACTACAATGAGCAGTTCTTC. Amino acids: CASSGEGGYYNEQFF.

This clonotype has a count of ten or more. The chain combines TRBV12-5 with TRBJ1-1; no clear D. Trimming took 4 bases from V and 3 from J, leaving 6 bases between them. The CDR3 extends over 12 amino acids. The germline V gene has CDR1 LGHNT and CDR2 FRNRAP. The CDR3 DNA reads as TGTGCTAGTGGTTGGGAAGACACTGAAGCTTTCTTT. It specifies CASGWEDTEAFF.

This clonotype was seen more than once but under ten times. The V call is TRBV7-9, the J call TRBJ2-3, with 9 nucleotides matching TRBD2. V was clipped by 5 bases and J by 2 bases; unmatched bases: 11. The CDR3 spans 17 residues. The germline gives CDR1 SEHNR, CDR2 FQNEAQ (reference sequence). CDR3 in amino acids: CASSKTRLAAITDTQYF. The CDR3 bases are TGTGCCAGCAGCAAAACTAGACTAGCGGCAATCACAGATACGCAGTATTTT.

This clonotype was counted ten times or more. The chain uses TRBV5-5 and TRBJ2-7, with D uncertain. The V gene lost 3 bases and the J gene lost 6 bases, with 16 bases spanning the gap. The CDR3 loop spans 14 amino acids. Per germline, CDR1 SGHKS and CDR2 YYEKEE (reference sequence). The CDR3 reads CASSSPGPDAEQYF. Here the CDR3 DNA reads TGTGCCAGCAGCTCCCCAGGCCCCGACGCCGAGCAGTACTTC. The full variable domain, with the rest looked up from reference TRBV5-5 and TRBJ2-7, is DAGVTQSPTHLIKTRGQQVTLRCSPISGHKSVSWYQQVLGQGPQFIFQYYEKEERGRGNFPDRFSARQFPNYSSELNVNALLLGDSALYLCASSSPGPDAEQYFGPGTRLTVT.

The sample holds a few counts of this clonotype. V usage is TRBV16 and J usage is TRBJ1-3; no clear D gene. The germline gives CDR1 KGHSY, CDR2 FQNENV. V was trimmed by 0 bases and J by 0 bases, leaving 15 bases between them. This CDR3 has 18 amino acids. The CDR3 bases are TGTGCCAGCAGCCAATCGATTCTTATACAGAGCTCTGGAAACACCATATATTTT. This encodes CASSQSILIQSSGNTIYF.

This clonotype was found many times. V usage is TRBV6-2 or TRBV6-3 and J usage is TRBJ2-1; possibly TRBD2 for D (5 bases). Trimming removed 5 bases at V and 9 bases at J, with 14 bases between. Germline V gives CDR1 MNHEY, CDR2 SVGEGT. The CDR3 loop spans 13 amino acids. CDR3 sequence reads: CASSRTSLSEQFF. The DNA of the CDR3 is TGTGCCAGCAGTCGCACTAGTTTAAGTGAGCAGTTCTTC.

The genes are TRBV29-1 and TRBJ1-1; 8 nucleotides match TRBD1. CDR1 is SQVTM, CDR2 ANQGSEA, per germline. The CDR3 sequence is 13 residues long. The V segment lost 7 bases and the J segment 11 bases; nucleotides outside the gene matches: 15. CDR3 sequence reads: CSAQGGAGGWAFF. The CDR3, as DNA: TGCAGCGCCCAAGGTGGGGCAGGGGGCTGGGCTTTCTTT.

This clonotype was seen repeatedly, ten times or more. This chain's CDR3 is CASSPGTASSYEQYF. CDR3 nucleotides: TGTGCCAGCAGCCCCGGGACAGCGAGCTCCTACGAGCAGTACTTC. This chain joins TRBV11-2 and TRBJ2-7; 7 nucleotides line up with TRBD1. This CDR3 region has 15 residues. Germline trimming cut 5 bases from V and 0 bases from J; bases unmatched to any gene: 7. Looked up from germline, CDR1 is SGHAT and CDR2 is FQNNGV.

The chain carries TRBV29-1 and TRBJ2-1; D possibly corresponds to TRBD2 (5 bases). Germline CDR1 is SQVTM and CDR2 is ANQGSEA. V was shortened by 6 bases and J by 9 bases, with 18 bases between the two germline ends. This CDR3 has 13 residues. The CDR3: CSVFGVVIGEQFF. The CDR3, as DNA: TGCAGCGTGTTCGGGGTGGTAATAGGTGAGCAGTTCTTC.

The chain employs TRBV7-9 and TRBJ2-1; TRBD1 matches at 10 bases. The CDR3 loop spans 17 amino acids. From germline, CDR1 is SEHNR and CDR2 FQNEAQ (reference sequence). Trimming removed 5 bases from V and 1 base from J; junction bases left unmatched: 8. CDR3 amino acids: CASSQGQGRGSYNEQFF. The DNA for the CDR3 is TGTGCCAGCAGCCAGGGACAGGGGAGAGGATCCTACAATGAGCAGTTCTTC.

At least ten counts were recorded for this clonotype. This sequence joins TRBV5-4 and TRBJ2-3; 9 nucleotides align to TRBD2. Germline V CDR1 and CDR2: SGHNT, YYREEE (reference sequence). The CDR3 extends over 17 amino acids. V lost 2 bases, J lost 3 bases, and 10 bases stayed unmatched. CDR3 nucleotides: TGTGCCAGCAGCTTCGGGGGAGCGGGGGGACCTACAGATACGCAGTATTTT. Its translation is CASSFGGAGGPTDTQYF. Complete variable domain (other parts from reference TRBV5-4 and TRBJ2-3): ETGVTQSPTHLIKTRGQQVTLRCSSQSGHNTVSWYQQALGQGPQFIFQYYREEENGRGNFPPRFSGLQFPNYSSELNVNALELDDSALYLCASSFGGAGGPTDTQYFGPGTRLTVL.

This clonotype has just a few counts. The V call is TRBV20-1, the J call TRBJ2-2; D is possibly TRBD2 (6 bases). V lost 4 bases to trimming and J lost 8 bases, with 23 bases between them. CDR3 length equals 16 residues. From germline, CDR1 is DFQATT and CDR2 SNEGSKA (reference sequence). The CDR3 reads CSAKPLTAGLRGELFF. CDR3 in DNA: TGCAGTGCTAAACCCCTCACCGCGGGACTTCGAGGGGAGCTGTTTTTT.

This clonotype was seen at least ten times. CDR3 DNA: TGTGCCAGCAGCTTAGCATATGAGCAGTTCTTC. Translated: CASSLAYEQFF. V is TRBV11-2 and J is TRBJ2-1; D is unresolved. The CDR3 consists of 11 residues. The germline V gene encodes CDR1 SGHAT and CDR2 FQNNGV. V was clipped by 1 base and J by 8 bases, with 3 bases between them. The variable domain in full, with the rest retrieved from reference TRBV11-2 and TRBJ2-1, is EAGVAQSPRYKIIEKRQSVAFWCNPISGHATLYWYQQILGQGPKLLIQFQNNGVVDDSQLPKDRFSAERLKGVDSTLKIQPAKLEDSAVYLCASSLAYEQFFGPGTRLTVL.

This clonotype was counted at least ten times. The rearrangement joins TRBV5-1 to TRBJ2-6; 7 nucleotides align to TRBD1. Germline values: CDR1 SGHRS, CDR2 YFSETQ. Trimming at V came to 1 base and at J to 4 bases, leaving 5 bases not matched to a gene. The CDR3 contains 16 residues. DNA for the CDR3: TGCGCCAGCAGCTTGTTCGAGGGGGCCGGGGCCAACGTCCTGACTTTC. This translates into CASSLFEGAGANVLTF. The variable domain in full, completed from reference TRBV5-1 and TRBJ2-6, reads KAGVTQTPRYLIKTRGQQVTLSCSPISGHRSVSWYQQTPGQGLQFLFEYFSETQRNKGNFPGRFSGRQFSNSRSEMNVSTLELGDSALYLCASSLFEGAGANVLTFGAGSRLTVL.

Comment on this clonotype: One end of the junction is discordant with germline, which a read error may explain. This chain links TRBV20-1 with TRBJ2-7; no clear D gene. Germline-derived CDR1 and CDR2 are DFQATT and SNEGSKA (reference sequence). This CDR3 is 13 amino acids long. In DNA form, the CDR3 reads TGCAGTGCTAGGTCCGGGTCCTCCTACGGGCAGTACTTC. Protein: CSARSGSSYGQYF.

This clonotype was seen a handful of times. This chain connects TRBV14 to TRBJ1-1; perhaps TRBD1 as D (5 bases). The CDR3 totals 12 residues. Germline V gene data show CDR1 as SGHDN and CDR2 as FVKESK. V lost 1 base to trimming and J lost 10 bases, with 10 bases between them. The chain's CDR3 is CASSQVQRGAFF. Here the CDR3 DNA reads TGTGCCAGCAGCCAAGTGCAGAGGGGAGCTTTCTTT.

There are many counts of this clonotype. J is TRBJ2-1 and V is TRBV11-1; D not certain. Deletions cut 3 bases from V and 6 bases from J, with 9 bases between. Germline loops: CDR1 SGHAT, CDR2 FQDESV (reference sequence). The CDR3 covers 13 residues. The CDR3 sequence is CASSFTTVNEQFF. The DNA for the CDR3 is TGTGCCAGCAGCTTCACTACAGTCAATGAGCAGTTCTTC.

Remarks on this clonotype: A much larger clone lies a single base off, so this may be a read error. CDR3 amino acids: CASKDQRASTGELFF. The DNA of the CDR3 is TGCGCCAGCAAAGACCAGCGGGCGAGCACCGGGGAGCTGTTTTTT. The chain employs TRBV5-1 and TRBJ2-2; D perhaps matches TRBD2 (6 bases). Between the trimmed V and J ends, which lost 6 bases and 4 bases, there was a span of 16 bases. This CDR3 contains 15 residues. Per the germline V gene, CDR1 is SGHRS and CDR2 is YFSETQ.

This clonotype was detected ten times or more. CDR3 sequence reads: CSVVLAGVIREQYF. In nucleotides, the CDR3 is TGCAGCGTTGTACTAGCGGGAGTAATACGAGAGCAGTACTTC. The V gene is TRBV29-1, the J gene TRBJ2-7; 11 nucleotides line up with TRBD2. The junction had 9 bases not matched to a gene; V was cut back by 4 bases and J by 7 bases. This CDR3 spans 14 amino acids. Germline values: CDR1 SQVTM, CDR2 ANQGSEA.

V is TRBV14 and J is TRBJ1-4; D remains unclear. The CDR3 is made up of 11 amino acids. CDR1 SGHDN and CDR2 FVKESK come from the germline V gene. V was pared by 2 bases and J by 12 bases, with 7 bases between. The CDR3 is CASSQHIELFF. CDR3 sequence (DNA): TGTGCCAGCAGCCAACACATAGAACTGTTTTTT.